Below, 21 T cell receptor beta chains from the same sample are listed, as sequenced in a study of T cells in localized non-small cell lung cancer. Generated by immunoSEQ multiplex PCR, the TCRdb table keeps only in-frame clones and is missing some. The profile shows 50,000 to 60,000 clones, around 87% of them singletons. Sequenced material: PBMCs, taken before any cancer treatment. Source of these receptors: a female donor with stage II lung adenocarcinoma.

There are a few counts of this clone. V gene TRBV6-1 combines with J gene TRBJ2-5; D perhaps matches TRBD1 (6 bases). Germline loops: CDR1 MNHNS, CDR2 SASEGT. Trimming pared 6 bases from V and 1 base from J, leaving 12 bases between. The CDR3 length is 14 residues. Here the CDR3 reads CASSRDRLQETQYF. In nucleotides, the CDR3 is TGTGCCAGCAGCCGCGACAGGCTCCAAGAGACCCAGTACTTC.

This sequence joins TRBV19 and TRBJ1-4; D call uncertain. Trimming cost V 5 bases and J 0 bases, with 10 bases left between them. Germline CDR1 and CDR2: LNHDA and SQIVND (reference sequence). The CDR3 runs to 15 residues. The CDR3 loop reads CASSSLAATNEKLFF. In DNA form, the CDR3 reads TGTGCCAGTAGTTCCTTAGCTGCAACTAATGAAAAACTGTTTTTT.

The rearrangement joins TRBV4-2 to TRBJ2-3; TRBD2 matches at 7 bases. The CDR3 length is 19 residues. J lost 0 bases, V lost 0 bases, and 12 bases had no gene match. Germline V gives CDR1 LGHNA, CDR2 YNFKEQ. The CDR3 spells CASSQDIPHLAVSTDTQYF. CDR3 nucleotides: TGTGCCAGCAGCCAAGATATACCTCATCTAGCGGTGAGCACAGATACGCAGTATTTT.

The J gene is TRBJ2-3, the V gene TRBV5-6, with 12 bases that match TRBD2. From germline, CDR1 is SGHDT and CDR2 YYEEEE. V shed 4 bases and J 6 bases; nucleotides not matched to a gene: 12. CDR3 length equals 17 residues. The CDR3 DNA reads as TGTGCCAGCAGCCGACGGACTAGCGGGGTGGCCCGGGATACGCAGTATTTT. The encoded protein is CASSRRTSGVARDTQYF.

CDR3 in DNA: TGTGCCAGCAGCCAAGAGGGGCACAATTCACCCCTCCACTTT. Translating gives CASSQEGHNSPLHF. The chain is built from TRBV4-2 and TRBJ1-6, with D possibly TRBD1 on 5 matching bases. CDR1 is LGHNA and CDR2 is YNFKEQ in the germline V gene. The CDR3 is made up of 14 amino acids. Trimming left V 0 bases short and J 7 bases short, with 7 bases between.

The chain carries TRBV7-2 and TRBJ2-1; 12 bases align to TRBD2. J lost 2 bases, V lost 1 base, and 3 bases had no gene match. Germline CDR1 SGHTA, CDR2 FQGNSA. This CDR3 spans 17 amino acids. The CDR3 bases are TGTGCCAGCAGCTTAGTAGGACTAGCGGGGCCCTACAATGAGCAGTTCTTC. Amino acid sequence: CASSLVGLAGPYNEQFF.

The chain uses TRBV19 and TRBJ1-3; 8 bases agree with TRBD1. Germline V gene data show CDR1 as LNHDA and CDR2 as SQIVND (reference sequence). The CDR3 spans 16 residues. V shed 6 bases and J 2 bases; nucleotides not matched to a gene: 9. CDR3 coding DNA: TGTGCCAGTAGCACGACAGGGGCCGGGACTGGAAACACCATATATTTT. It encodes CASSTTGAGTGNTIYF.

The chain uses TRBV18 and TRBJ1-3; D is uncertain. V was shortened by 3 bases and J by 0 bases, with 9 bases between the two germline ends. The germline V gene has CDR1 KGHSH and CDR2 LQKENI. The length of the CDR3 is 15 residues. CDR3 loop: CASSPRSDSGNTIYF. The CDR3 nucleotides are TGTGCCAGCTCACCCCGGTCGGACTCTGGAAACACCATATATTTT.

CDR3 bases: TGTGCCTGGACCTACGGGGGGAGACCCCTCCACTTT. It yields the protein CAWTYGGRPLHF. The V and J genes are TRBV30 and TRBJ1-6; possibly TRBD1 for D (5 bases). CDR3 length: 12 residues. Trimming shortened V by 4 bases and J by 12 bases, and 13 bases separated the two germline ends. Germline loops: CDR1 GTSNPN, CDR2 SVGIG (reference sequence).

The chain employs TRBV14 and TRBJ2-7, with no clear D. This CDR3 contains 13 residues. V was cut by 3 bases and J by 0 bases, with 6 bases left in between. CDR1 SGHDN and CDR2 FVKESK come from the germline V gene. This CDR3 reads CASSHAPSYEQYF. In nucleotides, the CDR3 is TGTGCCAGCAGCCACGCTCCCTCCTACGAGCAGTACTTC.

The chain couples TRBV6-5 to TRBJ1-6, with D perhaps matching TRBD1 (6 bases). Germline loops: CDR1 MNHEY, CDR2 SVGAGI. V was cut by 2 bases and J by 7 bases, with 15 bases left in between. The CDR3 is 16 residues long. The CDR3 spells CASSYRGTGKNSPLHF. CDR3 DNA sequence: TGTGCCAGCAGTTACAGGGGGACGGGGAAAAATTCACCCCTCCACTTT.

This chain joins TRBV30 and TRBJ2-2; a possible D gene is TRBD2 (7 bases). The germline V gene has CDR1 GTSNPN and CDR2 SVGIG (reference sequence). The CDR3 covers 15 residues. V lost 0 bases, J lost 6 bases, and 14 bases lay in between. The CDR3 loop reads CAWSVRGGASGELFF. CDR3 bases: TGTGCCTGGAGTGTAAGAGGGGGGGCCTCCGGGGAGCTGTTTTTT.

The chain carries TRBV7-2 and TRBJ2-4; maybe TRBD1 (6 bases). The germline CDR1 and CDR2 sequences are SGHTA and FQGNSA. V was trimmed by 1 base and J by 7 bases, leaving 11 bases between them. The CDR3 spans 14 residues. This CDR3 is CASSLGGLSNIQYF. The CDR3, as DNA: TGTGCCAGCAGCTTAGGGGGGCTTTCGAACATTCAGTACTTC. Complete variable domain (other parts from reference TRBV7-2 and TRBJ2-4): GAGVSQSPSNKVTEKGKDVELRCDPISGHTALYWYRQSLGQGLEFLIYFQGNSAPDKSGLPSDRFSAERTGGSVSTLTIQRTQQEDSAVYLCASSLGGLSNIQYFGAGTRLSVL.

This clone was counted a single time. The chain recombines TRBV7-2 with TRBJ1-4; D unresolved. Germline-derived CDR1 and CDR2 are SGHTA and FQGNSA. This CDR3 has 15 amino acids. Deletions cut 0 bases from V and 4 bases from J, with 9 bases between. The CDR3 DNA follows: TGTGCCAGCAGCTTAGCCCCAGCCCTTAATGAAAAACTGTTTTTT. Protein sequence: CASSLAPALNEKLFF.

The gene calls are TRBV18 and TRBJ1-1; 8 nucleotides agree with TRBD1. Germline CDR1 is KGHSH and CDR2 is LQKENI. The junction had 5 bases not matched to a gene; V was cut back by 0 bases and J by 5 bases. The CDR3 extends over 15 amino acids. In nucleotides, the CDR3 is TGTGCCAGCTCACCACCTTCCAGGGGGCAGACTGAAGCTTTCTTT. Its protein product is CASSPPSRGQTEAFF.

This clone was observed a single time. V and J are TRBV6-5 and TRBJ2-5; possible D gene TRBD1, 5 bases. Trimming removed 2 bases at V and 1 base at J, with 14 bases between. The length of the CDR3 is 16 residues. Germline V gene lookup returns CDR1 MNHEY and CDR2 SVGAGI. CDR3 residues: CASSYGPQAIQETQYF. The DNA of the CDR3 is TGTGCCAGCAGTTACGGGCCACAGGCGATCCAAGAGACCCAGTACTTC.

The genes are TRBV6-5 and TRBJ2-5; the D gene is possibly TRBD2 (6 bases). The V and J ends lost 4 bases and 2 bases respectively, with 8 bases between them. Germline V lookup: CDR1 MNHEY, CDR2 SVGAGI. This CDR3 spans 13 amino acids. The CDR3 DNA is TGTGCCAGCAGTTCTGGGAGGCAAGAGACCCAGTACTTC. Encoded protein: CASSSGRQETQYF.

The chain employs TRBV6-5 and TRBJ1-1; no clear D gene. The CDR3 covers 15 residues. Germline V gene lookup returns CDR1 MNHEY and CDR2 SVGAGI. Trimming shortened V by 2 bases and J by 0 bases, and 10 bases separated the two germline ends. The CDR3 is CASSYGGRLNTEAFF. CDR3 DNA: TGTGCCAGCAGTTACGGAGGGCGTTTGAACACTGAAGCTTTCTTT.

The V call is TRBV6-1, the J call TRBJ2-3; D is undetermined. This CDR3 is built from 15 residues. Looked up from germline, CDR1 is MNHNS and CDR2 is SASEGT. V lost 5 bases to trimming and J lost 0 bases, with 12 bases between them. CDR3 sequence reads: CASSKMVFSTDTQYF. CDR3 bases: TGTGCCAGCAGTAAAATGGTCTTCAGCACAGATACGCAGTATTTT.

This clone has more than one count but fewer than ten. The rearrangement uses TRBV4-1 and TRBJ1-2; the D is unclear. Germline V CDR1 and CDR2: MGHRA, YSYEKL. Trimming pared 3 bases from V and 0 bases from J, leaving 5 bases between. There are 13 residues in the CDR3. CDR3 in amino acids: CASSHSANYGYTF. CDR3 in DNA: TGCGCCAGCAGCCACTCCGCTAACTATGGCTACACCTTC.

This chain joins TRBV11-2 and TRBJ1-2, with D perhaps TRBD1 (5 bases). This CDR3 comprises 16 residues. Germline values: CDR1 SGHAT, CDR2 FQNNGV. The V gene lost 1 base and the J gene lost 0 bases, with 12 bases spanning the gap. DNA for the CDR3: TGTGCCAGCAGCTTAGGGGACCCCCCAGCTAACTATGGCTACACCTTC. Translated, it gives CASSLGDPPANYGYTF.